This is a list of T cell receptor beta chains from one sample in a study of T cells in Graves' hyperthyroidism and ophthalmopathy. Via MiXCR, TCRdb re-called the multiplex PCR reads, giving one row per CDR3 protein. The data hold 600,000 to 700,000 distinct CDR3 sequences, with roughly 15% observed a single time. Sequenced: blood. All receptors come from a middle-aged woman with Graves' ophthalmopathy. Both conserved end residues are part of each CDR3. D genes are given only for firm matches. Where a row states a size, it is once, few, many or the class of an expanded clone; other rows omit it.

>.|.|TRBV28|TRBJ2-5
TGTGCCAGCAAGGGCGCAGGACGGGAGACCCAGTACTTC
CASKGAGRETQYF
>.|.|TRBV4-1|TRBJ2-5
TGCGCCAGCAGCCAAGTACAGGGTCTTTCCAAAGCGGAGACCCAGTACTTC
CASSQVQGLSKAETQYF
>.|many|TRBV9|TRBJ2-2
TGTGCCAGCAGCGTAGGCATACGAGGGGGCACCGGGGAGCTGTTTTTT
CASSVGIRGGTGELFF
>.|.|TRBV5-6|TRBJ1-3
TGTGCCAGCAGCTTGTTAGGACAGAAGTACTCTGGAAACACCATATATTTT
CASSLLGQKYSGNTIYF
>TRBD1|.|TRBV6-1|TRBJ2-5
TGTGCCAGCAGTCCGTGGGACAGGCAAGAGACCCAGTACTTC
CASSPWDRQETQYF
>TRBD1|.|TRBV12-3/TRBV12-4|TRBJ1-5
TGTGCCAGCAGTGCGGGGACAGGGGTTGGCAATCAGCCCCAGCATTTT
CASSAGTGVGNQPQHF
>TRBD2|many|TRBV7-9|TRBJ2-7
TGTGCCAGCGACGATGGTAGCGGGACGTTGGAGCAGTACTTC
CASDDGSGTLEQYF
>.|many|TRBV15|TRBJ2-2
TGTGCCACCAGCAGAGACGGTTCACAGAACACCGGGGAGCTGTTTTTT
CATSRDGSQNTGELFF
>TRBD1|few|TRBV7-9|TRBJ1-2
TGTGCCAGCAGCGTCGGGACAGGGGCACCTTATGGCTACACCTTC
CASSVGTGAPYGYTF
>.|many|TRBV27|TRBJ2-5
TGTGCCAGCAGTTACCCGTTTGGGAACTGGATAGAGACCCAGTACTTC
CASSYPFGNWIETQYF
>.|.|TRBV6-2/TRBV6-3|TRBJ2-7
TGTGCCAGTACTCTAACGGGACTGCTTTGGGAGCAGTACTTC
CASTLTGLLWEQYF
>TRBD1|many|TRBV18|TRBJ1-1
TGTGCCAGCTTGCACAGGGGTTGGGACACTGAAGCTTTCTTT
CASLHRGWDTEAFF
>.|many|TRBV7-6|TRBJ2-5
TGTGCCAGCAGCCCTTGGCTCCAAGAGACCCAGTACTTC
CASSPWLQETQYF
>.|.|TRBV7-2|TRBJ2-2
TGTGCCAGCAGCTTAGCGGAGTTGAACACCGGGGAGCTGTTTTTT
CASSLAELNTGELFF
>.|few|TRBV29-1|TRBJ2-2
TGCAGCGTTGACAGGGGCGGCGGGGAGCTGTTTTTT
CSVDRGGGELFF
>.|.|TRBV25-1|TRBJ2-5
TGTGCCAGCAGTGAAGTGGGTACCAAAAAGACCCAGTACTTC
CASSEVGTKKTQYF
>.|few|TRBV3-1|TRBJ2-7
TGTGCCAGCAGCCGCCACGGGCGGTTCTACGAGCAGTACTTC
CASSRHGRFYEQYF
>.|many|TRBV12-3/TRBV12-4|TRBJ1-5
TGTGCCAGCAGCCCATTAGGGGAATTGCAGCCCCAGCATTTT
CASSPLGELQPQHF
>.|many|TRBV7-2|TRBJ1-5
TGTGCCAGCAGCTTGGGACTTCCCAATCAGCCCCAGCATTTT
CASSLGLPNQPQHF
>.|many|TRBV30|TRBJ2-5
TGTGCCTGGAGTCTCGGCGGCAGTAGGGTCGAGACCCAGTACTTC
CAWSLGGSRVETQYF
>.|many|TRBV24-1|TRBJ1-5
TGTGCCACCAGTGAAGCCCCGTTCGGTCAGCCCCAGCATTTT
CATSEAPFGQPQHF
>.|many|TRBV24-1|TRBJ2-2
TGTGCCACCAGTGGGAACAGCGCGAACACCGGGGAGCTGTTTTTT
CATSGNSANTGELFF
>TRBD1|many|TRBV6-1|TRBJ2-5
TGTGCCAGCAGCCAGCAAGGGGGCGAAGAGACCCAGTACTTC
CASSQQGGEETQYF
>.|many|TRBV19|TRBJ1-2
TGTGCCAGTACCCCGGGACCGACGGATGGCTACACCTTC
CASTPGPTDGYTF
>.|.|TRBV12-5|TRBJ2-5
TGTGCTAGTGCATCGGGGCCTGGGGAGACCCAGTACTTC
CASASGPGETQYF
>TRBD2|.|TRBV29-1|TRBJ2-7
TGCAGCGGCTCCATGGGGGGGTTTAGCTCCTACGAGCAGTACTTC
CSGSMGGFSSYEQYF
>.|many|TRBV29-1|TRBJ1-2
TGCAGCGTCATGGGGAACTATGGCTACACCTTC
CSVMGNYGYTF
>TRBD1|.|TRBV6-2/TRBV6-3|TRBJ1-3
TGTGCCAGCAGTACAGGGGACTCTGGAAACACCATATATTTT
CASSTGDSGNTIYF
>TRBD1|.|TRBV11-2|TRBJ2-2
TGTGCCAGCAGCTTAGGACAGGGGGTCTACACCGGGGAGCTGTTTTTT
CASSLGQGVYTGELFF
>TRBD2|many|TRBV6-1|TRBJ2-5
TGTGCCAGCAGGGGTGGACTAGCGGTCCAAGAGACCCAGTACTTC
CASRGGLAVQETQYF
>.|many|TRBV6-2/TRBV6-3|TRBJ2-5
TGTGCCAGCAGATCCCCCGGGCTCAAGATAGAGACCCAGTACTTC
CASRSPGLKIETQYF
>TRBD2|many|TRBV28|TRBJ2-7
TGTGCCAGCAGCCAGGTAGCGGGTACCTACGAGCAGTACTTC
CASSQVAGTYEQYF
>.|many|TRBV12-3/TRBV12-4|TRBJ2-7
TGTGCCAGCAGTCCCTCAGATCTGGCCGGCGAGCAGTACTTC
CASSPSDLAGEQYF
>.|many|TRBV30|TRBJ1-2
TGTGCCTGTAGTACAGGGAATAACTATGGCTACACCTTC
CACSTGNNYGYTF
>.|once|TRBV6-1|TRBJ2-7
TGTGCCAGCCGGGAGAGCGACGAGCAGTACTTC
CASRESDEQYF
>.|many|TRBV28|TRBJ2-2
TGTGCCAGCAGTAACCCAAGCAGGGGCCCCGGGGAGCTGTTTTTT
CASSNPSRGPGELFF
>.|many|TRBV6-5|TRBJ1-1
TGTGCCAGCAGTTACTCCAGTCCAGGGGTTTCTGAAGCTTTCTTT
CASSYSSPGVSEAFF
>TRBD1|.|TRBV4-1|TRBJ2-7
TGCGCCAGCAGCCAAGATGACAGGGGCTACGAGCAGTACTTC
CASSQDDRGYEQYF
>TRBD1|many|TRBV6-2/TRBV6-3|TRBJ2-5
TGTGCCAGCAGTTACCCAACTTGGGCAGGGGGCCCGGAGACCCAGTACTTC
CASSYPTWAGGPETQYF
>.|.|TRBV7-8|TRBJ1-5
TGTGCCAGCAGCTTAGAGCCTCCGGGACCTTATAGCAATCGGCCCCAGCATTTT
CASSLEPPGPYSNRPQHF
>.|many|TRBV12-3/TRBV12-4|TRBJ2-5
TGTGCCAGCAGTTTTTGGTTAAGGGGGACCCAGTACTTC
CASSFWLRGTQYF
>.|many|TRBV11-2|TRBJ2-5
TGTGCCAGCAGCTTAGTAAACGGATTCCAAGAGACCCAGTACTTC
CASSLVNGFQETQYF
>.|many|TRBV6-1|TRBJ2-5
TGTGCCAGCGCGGCTGGGGGAGAGACCCAGTACTTC
CASAAGGETQYF
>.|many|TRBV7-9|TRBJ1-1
TGTGCCAGCAGCCGGTTGGGGAACACTGAAGCTTTCTTT
CASSRLGNTEAFF
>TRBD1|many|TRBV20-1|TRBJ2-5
TGCAGTGCCCCGGGCAGGGGGCAAGAGACCCAGTACTTC
CSAPGRGQETQYF
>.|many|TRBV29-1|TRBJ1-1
TGCAGCGTTGTGGCACAGTTGAACACTGAAGCTTTCTTT
CSVVAQLNTEAFF
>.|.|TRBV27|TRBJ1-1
TGTGCCAGCAGTCGTACAGGGTTGGGCCACGCTTTCTTT
CASSRTGLGHAFF
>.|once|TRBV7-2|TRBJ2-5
TGTGCCAGCACCCGGGAACCCCAAGAGACCCAGTACTTC
CASTREPQETQYF
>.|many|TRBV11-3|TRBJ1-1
TGTGCCAGCAGCTTAGATACAGGGATCGAGACTGAAGCTTTCTTT
CASSLDTGIETEAFF
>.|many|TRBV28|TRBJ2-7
TGTGCCAGCAGTTTAAAACAGGGCCACGAGCAGTACTTC
CASSLKQGHEQYF
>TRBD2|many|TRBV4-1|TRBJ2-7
TGCGCCAGCAGCCAAGGCCTAGCGGGAGGGAGATCCTACGAGCAGTACTTC
CASSQGLAGGRSYEQYF